This T cell receptor beta chain emerged from a study of blood T cell repertoires in COVID-19. Whole-study context: Samples came from the United States, Italy and Spain, spanning acute and convalescent COVID-19. PBMCs, B-cell-depleted T cells, or T cells provided the cDNA or gDNA that made up the material.

This CDR3 has 21 residues. Per the germline V gene, CDR1 is MDHEN and CDR2 is SYDVKM. V shed 4 bases, J shed 3 bases, and the junction held 20 bases outside the gene matches. Original handling: Estimation of nucleated cell counts was performed using reference gene primer amplification. Repertoires were generated with immunoSEQ multiplex PCR, while TCRdb's copy carries only in-frame clones and drops some. V and J calls and clone size are given by that table; D and trimming were obtained from the DNA. The table shows more than 90,000 clones, with 85% occurring only once. Sequencing input: peripheral blood. This clonotype was sampled from an older woman with active or convalescent COVID-19. The chain employs TRBV28 and TRBJ2-3; 12 nucleotides line up with TRBD2. The CDR3 bases are TGTGCCAGCAGTTCGTCTCCGGGACTAGCGGGTGCCCGTGGAGAAACAGATACGCAGTATTTT. It is translated as CASSSSPGLAGARGETDTQYF.